The rows below give T cell receptor beta chains drawn from one sample of a study of blood T cell repertoires in COVID-19. The repertoire was sequenced with immunoSEQ multiplex PCR; TCRdb's copy has only in-frame clones and lacks some. The sample gives fewer than 350,000 clones, roughly 87% of which show up once; 6% to 6.5% is in the top ten. Sequenced material: PBMCs or T cells enriched from blood (not recorded which). The receptors derive from a woman aged 40 to 50 who had recovered from COVID-19. The conserved cysteine and the conserved F or W are not part of the CDR3 here. Part of the rows lack a size; the others show once, few, many or a class for expanded clones.

>TRBV11-1|14|few|TRBJ2-3
ASSFLSGTRTDTQY
>TRBV2|11|-|TRBJ2-3
ASRVGQAPTQY
>TRBV7-2|13|-|TRBJ2-2
ASSLARVNTGELF
>TRBV19|10|-|TRBJ2-3
ASSTNTDTQY
>TRBV5-1|12|-|TRBJ2-5
ASSSGTAGETQY
>TRBV28|13|-|TRBJ2-2
ASSLGQGTTGELF
>TRBV4-1|15|-|TRBJ2-7
ASSDTMALAGTYAQY
>TRBV5-4|13|-|TRBJ2-5
ASSLVLAGTETQY
>TRBV30|13|-|TRBJ2-5
AWSRPDYPQETQY
>TRBV10-3|12|-|TRBJ2-6
AIGGVSGANVLT
>TRBV5-1|11|-|TRBJ2-7
ASVRLETYEQY
>TRBV7-3|14|few|TRBJ2-3
ASSPQGLSSTDTQY
>TRBV7-8|12|-|TRBJ2-7
ASSFTREGYEQY
>TRBV30|11|-|TRBJ2-1
AWSVLAGGTQF
>TRBV10-2|11|-|TRBJ2-7
ASSVAGVYEQY
>TRBV7-8|10|-|TRBJ2-3
ASSLTRDTQY
>TRBV7-9|13|-|TRBJ2-7
ASSYSRTVSSEQY
>TRBV7-2|12|-|TRBJ2-7
ASSLGPANYEQY
>TRBV30|14|-|TRBJ1-6
AWSRGSVRLGSPLH